The 14 T cell receptor beta chains reported below all come from one sample, sequenced in a study of T cell responses to AZD1222 COVID-19 vaccine. Clones were read by immunoSEQ multiplex PCR, and TCRdb kept only the in-frame ones, dropping some. This sample has some 150,000 clones; about nine tenths occur once, and the top ten carry over 13%. Sample: peripheral blood, taken on day 0 of AZD1222 vaccination. The source is an adult in good health.

The rearrangement uses TRBV27 and TRBJ1-2, with 9 bases lining up with TRBD1. The trim removed 5 bases at V and 4 bases at J, leaving 5 bases unmatched. Germline CDR1 MNHEY, CDR2 SMNVEV (reference sequence). The CDR3 is made up of 14 amino acids. CDR3 sequence: CASSQTGGIYGYTF. The CDR3 DNA sequence: TGTGCCAGCAGTCAAACAGGGGGCATCTATGGCTACACCTTC.

The chain is built from TRBV7-8 and TRBJ1-4, with D possibly being TRBD1 (6 bases). The germline gives CDR1 SGHVS, CDR2 FQNEAQ. Trimming took 6 bases from V and 8 from J, leaving 16 bases between them. The CDR3 spans 14 residues. In DNA form, the CDR3 reads TGTGCCAGCAGACGGGACACGGGATGGGAAAAACTGTTTTTT. Protein product: CASRRDTGWEKLFF.

CDR3 nucleotides: TGCGCCAGCAGCTCGGGACCTCCCGGGGAGCAGTACTTC. Translation: CASSSGPPGEQYF. The chain links TRBV5-1 to TRBJ2-7; the D call may be TRBD1 or TRBD2 (5 bases each). The CDR3 spans 13 residues. Germline V gives CDR1 SGHRS, CDR2 YFSETQ. V was pared by 3 bases and J by 7 bases, with 14 bases between.

V is TRBV18 and J is TRBJ1-1; tentatively, D is TRBD1 (5 bases). V was shortened by 2 bases and J by 3 bases, with 10 bases between the two germline ends. The CDR3 totals 14 residues. Germline loops: CDR1 KGHSH, CDR2 LQKENI. The CDR3 DNA reads TGTGCCAGCTCACCAATGGGAGGGGACACTGAAGCTTTCTTT. This sequence encodes CASSPMGGDTEAFF.

The rearrangement links TRBV29-1 to TRBJ1-2; D uncertain. V was cut by 6 bases and J by 4 bases, with 9 bases left in between. Germline CDR1 is SQVTM and CDR2 is ANQGSEA. The CDR3 runs to 11 residues. The DNA of the CDR3 is TGCAGCGTGTCCTCGGGCTATGGCTACACCTTC. As protein: CSVSSGYGYTF. Variable domain in full (rest from reference TRBV29-1 and TRBJ1-2): SAVISQKPSRDICQRGTSLTIQCQVDSQVTMMFWYRQQPGQSLTLIATANQGSEATYESGFVIDKFPISRPNLTFSTLTVSNMSPEDSSIYLCSVSSGYGYTFGSGTRLTVV.

This sequence joins TRBV6-5 and TRBJ1-1, with D possibly being TRBD1 (5 bases). This CDR3 region has 16 residues. Germline assignment: CDR1 MNHEY and CDR2 SVGAGI. Trimming left V 2 bases short and J 13 bases short, with 26 bases between. The CDR3 sequence is CASSYGAGRNRPDSFF. Here the CDR3 DNA reads TGTGCCAGCAGTTACGGGGCGGGGAGAAACAGACCCGACAGTTTCTTT.

The chain joins TRBV10-2 to TRBJ2-1; the match to TRBD2 covers 7 bases. The CDR3 loop spans 13 amino acids. CDR1 is WSHSY, CDR2 SAAADI, per germline. V was pared by 6 bases and J by 8 bases, with 7 bases of the junction left unmatched. CDR3 sequence: CASRSGGGHEQFF. DNA of the CDR3: TGCGCCAGCAGATCTGGCGGGGGACATGAGCAGTTCTTC.

The chain combines TRBV6-2 or TRBV6-3 with TRBJ2-7; D is perhaps TRBD2 (6 bases). CDR1 is MNHEY, CDR2 SVGEGT, per germline. This CDR3 is built from 15 residues. Trimming pared 2 bases from V and 3 bases from J, leaving 14 bases between. The CDR3, as DNA: TGTGCCAGCAGTTACGCGGGAAGGGTCGGCTACGAGCAGTACTTC. It specifies CASSYAGRVGYEQYF.

The gene calls are TRBV6-5 and TRBJ1-5; 7 nucleotides line up with TRBD1. Trimming took 4 bases from V and 5 from J; bases not matched to a gene: 5. This CDR3 spans 14 amino acids. Germline lookup yields CDR1 MNHEY and CDR2 SVGAGI. The CDR3 bases are TGTGCCAGCAGTTTGACCAGGGGGGATCAGCCCCAGCATTTT. This encodes CASSLTRGDQPQHF.

This sequence joins TRBV19 and TRBJ2-1; TRBD2 agrees at 8 bases. There are 14 residues in the CDR3. J was trimmed by 2 bases and V by 8 bases; bases with no gene match: 5. CDR1 and CDR2 from the germline V gene are LNHDA and SQIVND (reference sequence). CDR3 protein: CASGKRGTYNEQFF. Written as DNA, the CDR3 is TGTGCCAGTGGAAAGCGGGGGACCTACAATGAGCAGTTCTTC.

This sequence joins TRBV20-1 and TRBJ2-5, with D unclear. From germline, CDR1 is DFQATT and CDR2 SNEGSKA (reference sequence). V was pared by 6 bases and J by 5 bases, with 4 bases between. This CDR3 is built from 9 residues. This chain's CDR3 is CSATETQYF. The DNA of the CDR3 is TGCAGTGCCACGGAGACCCAGTACTTC.

The chain couples TRBV5-1 to TRBJ1-4; TRBD1 aligns across 8 bases. The junction had 14 bases not matched to a gene; V was cut back by 4 bases and J by 3 bases. Germline V lookup: CDR1 SGHRS, CDR2 YFSETQ. The CDR3 covers 18 residues. The CDR3: CASSPGQGRSRSNEKLFF. The CDR3, as DNA: TGCGCCAGCAGCCCTGGACAGGGACGTAGTAGGTCTAATGAAAAACTGTTTTTT.

This chain connects TRBV7-2 to TRBJ1-1; 8 nucleotides agree with TRBD1. Germline trimming cut 3 bases from V and 1 base from J; bases unmatched to any gene: 1. The CDR3 runs 14 residues. Looked up from germline, CDR1 is SGHTA and CDR2 is FQGNSA. The CDR3 region has the DNA TGTGCCAGCAGCTTCACAGGGGGGAACACTGAAGCTTTCTTT. Translated, it gives CASSFTGGNTEAFF.

CDR3 sequence: CASSYFARDGEYNEQFF. In DNA form, the CDR3 reads TGTGCCAGCAGTTACTTCGCCCGGGACGGAGAATACAATGAGCAGTTCTTC. The rearrangement joins TRBV6-7 to TRBJ2-1; the D call may be TRBD1 or TRBD2 (5 bases each). TRBV6-7 is marked as an open reading frame, function uncertain. Deletions cut 1 base from V and 4 bases from J, with 17 bases between. The CDR3 sequence is 17 residues long.